Below, 24 T cell receptor beta chains from the same sample are listed, as sequenced in a study of T cell changes during pregnancy in multiple sclerosis. The table came from immunoSEQ multiplex PCR; TCRdb's copy has only in-frame clones and leaves some out. Of 50,000 to 65,000 clones in the sample, roughly 93% are singletons; the top ten hold 1% to 1.5%. Sequencing used peripheral blood, obtained in the second trimester of pregnancy. The receptors originated from a female donor with multiple sclerosis, enrolled in a pregnancy study.

V gene TRBV18 combines with J gene TRBJ2-3; TRBD1 is a possible D gene (6 bases). CDR3 length: 19 amino acids. The germline V gene encodes CDR1 KGHSH and CDR2 LQKENI. V lost 1 base and J lost 0, with 20 bases in between. CDR3 coding DNA: TGTGCCAGCTCACCACGCTCTTTTACAGGGCGCCCTAGCACAGATACGCAGTATTTT. Its protein is CASSPRSFTGRPSTDTQYF.

The J gene is TRBJ2-1, the V gene TRBV7-6; D is uncertain. V was pared by 5 bases and J by 1 base, with 12 bases between. Germline V gene lookup returns CDR1 SGHVS and CDR2 FNYEAQ. The CDR3 runs to 15 residues. CDR3 DNA: TGTGCCAGCAGCCCACTAAGTATTTCCTACAATGAGCAGTTCTTC. This codes for CASSPLSISYNEQFF.

The chain recombines TRBV5-4 with TRBJ1-2, with TRBD1 matching 7 bases. V shed 2 bases, J shed 1 base, and the junction held 8 bases outside the gene matches. Germline V gene lookup returns CDR1 SGHNT and CDR2 YYREEE (reference sequence). The CDR3 is 16 amino acids. The CDR3 coding sequence is TGTGCCAGCAGCTTCGGGACAGCGCGGAGTAACTATGGCTACACCTTC. Amino acids: CASSFGTARSNYGYTF.

The sample holds a few counts of this clone. This sequence joins TRBV29-1 and TRBJ1-2; D remains unclear. In germline, CDR1 is SQVTM, CDR2 ANQGSEA. This CDR3 comprises 12 residues. V was trimmed by 4 bases and J by 6 bases, leaving 12 bases between them. CDR3: CSVATIRDGYTF. The CDR3 DNA is TGCAGCGTTGCCACAATCCGGGATGGCTACACCTTC.

This clone was observed a handful of times. This rearrangement joins TRBV6-1 to TRBJ1-5; D remains unclear. Between the trimmed V and J ends, which lost 6 bases and 3 bases, there was a span of 12 bases. The length of the CDR3 is 14 residues. Germline CDR1 MNHNS, CDR2 SASEGT. CDR3 DNA: TGTGCCAGCAGCCCCCGACATAACAATCAGCCCCAGCATTTT. Residues: CASSPRHNNQPQHF.

CDR3 in amino acids: CASSRLLAGGPRSGDTQYF. The CDR3 DNA is TGCGCCAGCAGCCGGTTACTAGCGGGGGGGCCACGTTCGGGAGATACGCAGTATTTT. The chain couples TRBV4-3 to TRBJ2-3, with TRBD2 identical over 13 bases. V lost 4 bases to trimming and J lost 5 bases; unmatched junction nucleotides: 15. This CDR3 region has 19 residues. From germline, CDR1 is LGHNA and CDR2 YSLEER.

This clone was seen a single time. The V and J genes are TRBV9 and TRBJ2-5, with a weak D call TRBD2 (6 bases). Looked up from germline, CDR1 is SGDLS and CDR2 is YYNGEE. The CDR3 is 19 residues long. The ends were cut back, 4 bases at V and 1 base at J, with 26 bases in the middle. CDR3 DNA sequence: TGTGCCAGCAGCTCCCCCCTGGGATTAGTCACCGGGAGCCAAGAGACCCAGTACTTC. Translated, it gives CASSSPLGLVTGSQETQYF.

The rearrangement joins TRBV7-8 to TRBJ1-3; TRBD1 is a possible D gene (5 bases). This CDR3 is 16 amino acids long. Trimming pared 5 bases from V and 4 bases from J, leaving 18 bases between. Germline loops: CDR1 SGHVS, CDR2 FQNEAQ. CDR3 region: CASSLGGDPGGNTIYF. CDR3 in DNA: TGTGCCAGCAGCCTCGGGGGAGACCCCGGCGGAAACACCATATATTTT. Full variable domain (rest looked up from reference TRBV7-8 and TRBJ1-3): GAGVSQSPRYKVAKRGQDVALRCDPISGHVSLFWYQQALGQGPEFLTYFQNEAQLDKSGLPSDRFFAERPEGSVSTLKIQRTQQEDSAVYLCASSLGGDPGGNTIYFGEGSWLTVV.

This chain joins TRBV12-5 and TRBJ2-1; TRBD2 might be the D (7 bases). The CDR3 runs 18 residues. Per the germline V gene, CDR1 is LGHNT and CDR2 is FRNRAP. Deletions cut 5 bases from V and 2 bases from J, with 22 bases between. The CDR3 DNA reads TGTGCTAGTGGTCGCATCTCTGACGGGGGGCTCCCCTACAATGAGCAGTTCTTC. This translates into CASGRISDGGLPYNEQFF.

The chain recombines TRBV7-3 with TRBJ2-7, with D unclear. Looked up from germline, CDR1 is SGHTA and CDR2 is FQGTGA. The CDR3 loop spans 13 amino acids. The V gene lost 3 bases and the J gene lost 0 bases, with 6 bases spanning the gap. CDR3 nucleotide sequence: TGTGCCAGCAGCTTGGGCCACTCCTACGAGCAGTACTTC. It specifies CASSLGHSYEQYF.

The genes are TRBV18 and TRBJ1-6, with D unclear. The length of the CDR3 is 14 residues. Trimming left V 2 bases short and J 8 bases short, with 10 bases between. Germline assignment: CDR1 KGHSH and CDR2 LQKENI. The CDR3 DNA sequence: TGTGCCAGCTCACCAACCGGTCGGGATTCACCCCTCCACTTT. This gives the protein CASSPTGRDSPLHF.

The V and J genes are TRBV6-5 and TRBJ1-1, with D possibly being TRBD1 (5 bases). This CDR3 has 12 amino acids. V lost 7 bases and J 5 bases, leaving 11 bases between the germline ends. The V gene's germline CDR1 is MNHEY and CDR2 SVGAGI. CDR3 bases: TGTGCCAGCAACAGGTTAGGAACTGAAGCTTTCTTT. Translation: CASNRLGTEAFF.

This chain joins TRBV6-5 and TRBJ1-1, with D possibly matching TRBD1 (6 bases). Trimming left V 6 bases short and J 3 bases short, with 14 bases between. CDR1 is MNHEY, CDR2 SVGAGI, per germline. The CDR3 covers 14 residues. The CDR3 protein is CASSRPTGYTEAFF. The CDR3 DNA is TGTGCCAGCAGCCGCCCTACAGGGTACACTGAAGCTTTCTTT.

The V call is TRBV6-5, the J call TRBJ1-2; TRBD1 matches at 9 bases. The CDR3 spans 13 residues. V gave up 8 bases and J gave up 0 bases; unmatched junction bases: 1. Germline V CDR1 and CDR2: MNHEY, SVGAGI. This chain's CDR3 is CASRQGANYGYTF. In nucleotides, the CDR3 is TGTGCCAGCCGACAGGGGGCTAACTATGGCTACACCTTC.

The chain carries TRBV2 and TRBJ2-5; 8 bases are a match to TRBD2. The junction had 6 bases not matched to a gene; V was cut back by 4 bases and J by 5 bases. CDR1 is SNHLY, CDR2 FYNNEI, per germline. The CDR3 consists of 14 residues. The CDR3 here is CASSGPGGRETQYF. Written as DNA, the CDR3 is TGTGCCAGCAGTGGGCCGGGGGGGCGTGAGACCCAGTACTTC.

The gene calls are TRBV5-6 and TRBJ2-2; 10 positions agree with TRBD2. The CDR3 runs to 16 residues. J gave up 3 bases and V 2 bases, and 4 bases lay outside the gene matches. From germline, CDR1 is SGHDT and CDR2 YYEEEE. CDR3 in amino acids: CASSFRTSGYTGELFF. CDR3 in DNA: TGTGCCAGCAGCTTTCGGACTAGCGGATACACCGGGGAGCTGTTTTTT.

The rearrangement uses TRBV7-8 and TRBJ2-1; 11 nucleotides agree with TRBD2. Germline CDR1 reads SGHVS; CDR2 reads FQNEAQ. J gave up 4 bases and V 3 bases, and 5 bases lay outside the gene matches. The CDR3 loop spans 16 amino acids. CDR3 residues: CASSFWIAGGYNEQFF. The CDR3, as DNA: TGTGCCAGCAGCTTCTGGATAGCGGGGGGGTACAATGAGCAGTTCTTC.

This chain uses TRBV1 with TRBJ2-1; the table calls TRBD1, which could not be checked here. TRBV1 corresponds to a pseudogene. The CDR3 runs to 17 residues. CDR3 in DNA: TGCACCAGCAGCCAGACACGGTGGACAGAGTCCACCAGTGAGCAGTTCTTC. Its protein product is CTSSQTRWTESTSEQFF.

V usage is TRBV28 and J usage is TRBJ1-6, with D tentatively TRBD1 (6 bases). The CDR3 runs 14 residues. Per the germline V gene, CDR1 is MDHEN and CDR2 is SYDVKM. The V gene lost 5 bases and the J gene lost 8 bases, with 13 bases spanning the gap. CDR3 residues: CASSPPPGDSPLHF. In DNA form, the CDR3 reads TGTGCCAGCAGTCCTCCCCCAGGGGATTCACCCCTCCACTTT. The full variable domain, completed using reference TRBV28 and TRBJ1-6, is DVKVTQSSRYLVKRTGEKVFLECVQDMDHENMFWYRQDPGLGLRLIYFSYDVKMKEKGDIPEGYSVSREKKERFSLILESASTNQTSMYLCASSPPPGDSPLHFGNGTRLTVT.

V and J are TRBV5-4 and TRBJ2-2; D remains unclear. V was pared by 4 bases and J by 3 bases, with 10 bases between. Germline V CDR1 and CDR2: SGHNT, YYREEE (reference sequence). This CDR3 contains 14 residues. CDR3 bases: TGTGCCAGCAGCCTCGGTGGAGACACCGGGGAGCTGTTTTTT. It codes for CASSLGGDTGELFF.

This chain joins TRBV2 and TRBJ2-7; TRBD1 matches at 12 bases. Germline V gene lookup returns CDR1 SNHLY and CDR2 FYNNEI. The CDR3 runs to 14 residues. V was clipped by 8 bases and J by 3 bases; unmatched bases: 5. As DNA, the CDR3 is TGTGCCAGCGTCCGGGACAGGGGGCTCTACGAGCAGTACTTC. Protein sequence: CASVRDRGLYEQYF.

The chain recombines TRBV15 with TRBJ1-2, with D possibly TRBD1 on 6 matching bases. Germline CDR1 LNHNV, CDR2 YYDKDF (reference sequence). There are 14 residues in the CDR3. The V end was cut by 1 base, the J end by 5 bases, with 11 bases between. CDR3 loop: CATSRGDNLYGYTF. The CDR3 DNA reads TGTGCCACCAGCAGAGGGGACAATCTTTATGGCTACACCTTC.

The V gene is TRBV15, the J gene TRBJ1-2; 8 nucleotides line up with TRBD1. The CDR3 is 15 amino acids. V was clipped by 0 bases and J by 5 bases; unmatched bases: 5. The germline gives CDR1 LNHNV, CDR2 YYDKDF (reference sequence). The CDR3 here is CATSRETGVEYGYTF. Written as DNA, the CDR3 is TGTGCCACCAGCAGAGAGACAGGGGTTGAGTATGGCTACACCTTC. The full variable domain, rest sourced from reference TRBV15 and TRBJ1-2, is DAMVIQNPRYQVTQFGKPVTLSCSQTLNHNVMYWYQQKSSQAPKLLFHYYDKDFNNEADTPDNFQSRRPNTSFCFLDIRSPGLGDTAMYLCATSRETGVEYGYTFGSGTRLTVV.

The rearrangement uses TRBV5-5 and TRBJ2-1; the match to TRBD2 covers 9 bases. J lost 8 bases, V lost 2 bases, and 8 bases had no gene match. The CDR3 sequence is 15 residues long. The V gene's germline CDR1 is SGHKS and CDR2 YYEKEE (reference sequence). CDR3 coding DNA: TGTGCCAGCAGCTTCGGGACTAGCAGGGGCCATGAGCAGTTCTTC. Protein sequence: CASSFGTSRGHEQFF.